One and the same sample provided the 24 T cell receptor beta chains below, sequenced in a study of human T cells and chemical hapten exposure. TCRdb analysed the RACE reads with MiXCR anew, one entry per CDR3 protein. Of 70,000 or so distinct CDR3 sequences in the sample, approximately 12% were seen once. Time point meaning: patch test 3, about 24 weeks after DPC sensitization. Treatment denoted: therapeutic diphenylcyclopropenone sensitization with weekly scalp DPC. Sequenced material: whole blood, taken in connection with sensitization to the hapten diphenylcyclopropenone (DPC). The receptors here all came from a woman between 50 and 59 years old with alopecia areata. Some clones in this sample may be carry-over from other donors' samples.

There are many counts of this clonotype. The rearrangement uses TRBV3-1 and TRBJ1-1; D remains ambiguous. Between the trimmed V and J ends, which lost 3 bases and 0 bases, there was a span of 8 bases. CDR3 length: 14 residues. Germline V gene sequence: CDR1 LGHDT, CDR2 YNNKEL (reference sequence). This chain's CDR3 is CASSHGLLNTEAFF. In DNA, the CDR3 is TGTGCCAGCAGCCATGGACTATTGAACACTGAAGCTTTCTTT.

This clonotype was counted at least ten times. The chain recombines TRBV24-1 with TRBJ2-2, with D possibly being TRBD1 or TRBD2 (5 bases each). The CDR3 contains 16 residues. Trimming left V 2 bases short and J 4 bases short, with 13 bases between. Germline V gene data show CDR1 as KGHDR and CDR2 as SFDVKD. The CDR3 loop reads CATSDWSGSRTGELFF. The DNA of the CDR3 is TGTGCCACCAGTGATTGGTCAGGGAGTCGCACCGGGGAGCTGTTTTTT.

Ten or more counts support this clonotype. CDR3 in DNA: TGCAGCGTTTTCCCGGGACAGGGTGGGGGCACCGGGGAGCTGTTTTTT. Translating it yields CSVFPGQGGGTGELFF. The V and J genes are TRBV29-1 and TRBJ2-2; 9 positions match TRBD1. Trimming removed 5 bases from V and 4 bases from J; junction bases left unmatched: 11. CDR3 length equals 16 residues. Looked up from germline, CDR1 is SQVTM and CDR2 is ANQGSEA.

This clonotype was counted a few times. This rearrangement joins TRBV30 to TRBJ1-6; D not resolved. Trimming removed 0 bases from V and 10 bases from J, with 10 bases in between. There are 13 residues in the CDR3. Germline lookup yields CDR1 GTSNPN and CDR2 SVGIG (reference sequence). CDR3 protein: CAWSVLGPSPLHF. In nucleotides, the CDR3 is TGTGCCTGGAGTGTCCTTGGGCCGTCACCCCTCCACTTT.

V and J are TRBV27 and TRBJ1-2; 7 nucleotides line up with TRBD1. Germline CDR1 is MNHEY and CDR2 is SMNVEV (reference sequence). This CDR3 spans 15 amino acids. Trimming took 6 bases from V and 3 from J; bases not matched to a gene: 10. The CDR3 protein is CASSYDREGDYGYTF. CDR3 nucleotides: TGTGCCAGCAGCTACGACAGGGAAGGGGACTATGGCTACACCTTC.

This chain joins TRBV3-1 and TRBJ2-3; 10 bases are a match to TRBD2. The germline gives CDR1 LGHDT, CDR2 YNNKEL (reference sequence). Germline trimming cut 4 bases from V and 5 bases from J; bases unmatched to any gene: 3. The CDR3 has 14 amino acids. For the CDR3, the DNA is TGTGCCAGCAGCCGACGACTAGCGGGAGATACGCAGTATTTT. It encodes CASSRRLAGDTQYF.

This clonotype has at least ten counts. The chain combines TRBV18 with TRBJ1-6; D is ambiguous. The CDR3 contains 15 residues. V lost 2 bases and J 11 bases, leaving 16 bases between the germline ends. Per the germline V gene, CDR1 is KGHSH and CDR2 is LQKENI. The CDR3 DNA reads TGTGCCAGCTCACCAACGGACGCCGTCACAACACCCCTCCACTTT. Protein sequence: CASSPTDAVTTPLHF.

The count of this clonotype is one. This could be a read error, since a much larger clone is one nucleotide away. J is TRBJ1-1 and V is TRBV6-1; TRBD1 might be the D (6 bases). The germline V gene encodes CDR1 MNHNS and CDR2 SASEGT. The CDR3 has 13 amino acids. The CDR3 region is CASSVGGYTDAFF. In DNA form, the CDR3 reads TGTGCCAGCAGTGTTGGGGGCTATACTGATGCTTTCTTT.

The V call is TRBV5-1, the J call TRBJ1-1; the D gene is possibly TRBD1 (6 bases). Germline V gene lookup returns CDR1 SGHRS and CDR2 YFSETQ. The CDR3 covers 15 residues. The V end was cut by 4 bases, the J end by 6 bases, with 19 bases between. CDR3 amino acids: CASSPDRPGPSEAFF. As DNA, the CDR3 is TGCGCCAGCAGCCCGGACAGACCAGGACCCTCTGAAGCTTTCTTT.

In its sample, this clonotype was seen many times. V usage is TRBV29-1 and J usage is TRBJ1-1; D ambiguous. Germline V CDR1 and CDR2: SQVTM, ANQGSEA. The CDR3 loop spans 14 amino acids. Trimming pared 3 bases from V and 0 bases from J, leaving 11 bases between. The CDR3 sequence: CSVDLEGLNTEAFF. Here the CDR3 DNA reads TGCAGCGTTGATCTTGAGGGTCTGAACACTGAAGCTTTCTTT. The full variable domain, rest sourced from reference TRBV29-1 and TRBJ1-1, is SAVISQKPSRDICQRGTSLTIQCQVDSQVTMMFWYRQQPGQSLTLIATANQGSEATYESGFVIDKFPISRPNLTFSTLTVSNMSPEDSSIYLCSVDLEGLNTEAFFGQGTRLTVV.

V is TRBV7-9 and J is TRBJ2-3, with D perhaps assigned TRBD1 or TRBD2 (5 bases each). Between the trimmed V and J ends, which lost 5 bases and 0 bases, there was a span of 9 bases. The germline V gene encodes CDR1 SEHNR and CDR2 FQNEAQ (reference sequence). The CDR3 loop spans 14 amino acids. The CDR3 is CASSPWGSTDTQYF. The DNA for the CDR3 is TGTGCCAGCAGCCCATGGGGGAGCACAGATACGCAGTATTTT.

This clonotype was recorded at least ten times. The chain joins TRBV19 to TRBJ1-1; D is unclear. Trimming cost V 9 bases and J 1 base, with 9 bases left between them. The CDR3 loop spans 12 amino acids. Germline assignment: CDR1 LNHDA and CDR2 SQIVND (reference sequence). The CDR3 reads CASRLGNTEAFF. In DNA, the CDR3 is TGTGCCAGCCGGCTAGGGAACACTGAAGCTTTCTTT.

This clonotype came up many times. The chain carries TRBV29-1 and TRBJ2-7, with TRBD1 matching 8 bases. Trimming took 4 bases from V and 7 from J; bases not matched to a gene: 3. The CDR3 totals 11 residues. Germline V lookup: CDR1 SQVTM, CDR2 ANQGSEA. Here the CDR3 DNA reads TGCAGCGTTGGAAACAGGGGGGAGCAGTACTTC. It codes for CSVGNRGEQYF.

Here the CDR3 reads CAAPGDSSYNEQFF. CDR3 nucleotide sequence: TGTGCCGCACCCGGGGATAGCTCCTACAATGAGCAGTTCTTC. This sequence joins TRBV2 and TRBJ2-1; weak D call: TRBD2 (5 bases). V lost 11 bases and J 0 bases, leaving 14 bases between the germline ends. Germline CDR1 and CDR2: SNHLY and FYNNEI. The CDR3 is made up of 14 amino acids.

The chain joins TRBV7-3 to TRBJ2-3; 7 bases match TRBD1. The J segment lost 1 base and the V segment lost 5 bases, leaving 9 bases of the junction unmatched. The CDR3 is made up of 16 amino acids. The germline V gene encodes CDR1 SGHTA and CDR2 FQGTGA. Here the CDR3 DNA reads TGTGCCAGCAGCCCTCAAGGGACAGCCGGCACAGATACGCAGTATTTT. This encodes CASSPQGTAGTDTQYF. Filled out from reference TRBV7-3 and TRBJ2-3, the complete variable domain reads GAGVSQTPSNKVTEKGKYVELRCDPISGHTALYWYRQSLGQGPEFLIYFQGTGAADDSGLPNDRFFAVRPEGSVSTLKIQRTERGDSAVYLCASSPQGTAGTDTQYFGPGTRLTVL.

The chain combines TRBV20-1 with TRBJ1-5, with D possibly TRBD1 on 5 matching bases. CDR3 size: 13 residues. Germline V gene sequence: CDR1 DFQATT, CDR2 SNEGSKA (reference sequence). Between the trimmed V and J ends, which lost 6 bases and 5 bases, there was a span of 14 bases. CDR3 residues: CSADDSSYQPQHF. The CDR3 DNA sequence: TGCAGTGCGGATGACAGTTCCTATCAGCCCCAGCATTTT.

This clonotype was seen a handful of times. CDR3 nucleotide sequence: TGTGCCAGCAGCTTAGGACCTAGTGATGAGCAGTTCTTC. Amino acids: CASSLGPSDEQFF. The chain is built from TRBV7-2 and TRBJ2-1; D is ambiguous. The germline V gene encodes CDR1 SGHTA and CDR2 FQGNSA. V lost 1 base and J 8 bases, leaving 9 bases between the germline ends. The CDR3 consists of 13 residues.

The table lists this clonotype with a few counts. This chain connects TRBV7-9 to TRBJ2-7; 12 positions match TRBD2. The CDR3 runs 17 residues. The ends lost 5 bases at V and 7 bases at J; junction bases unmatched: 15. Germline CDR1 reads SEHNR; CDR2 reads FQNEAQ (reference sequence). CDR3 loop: CASSRAQTSGRIEEQYF. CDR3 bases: TGTGCCAGCAGCCGCGCCCAGACTAGCGGGAGAATTGAAGAGCAGTACTTC.

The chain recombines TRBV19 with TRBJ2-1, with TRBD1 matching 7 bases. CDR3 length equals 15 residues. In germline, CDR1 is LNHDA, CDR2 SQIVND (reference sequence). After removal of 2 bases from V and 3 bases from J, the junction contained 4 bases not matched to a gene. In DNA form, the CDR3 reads TGTGCCAGTAGTATAAGCCCAGGGGGCTACAATGAGCAGTTCTTC. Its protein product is CASSISPGGYNEQFF.

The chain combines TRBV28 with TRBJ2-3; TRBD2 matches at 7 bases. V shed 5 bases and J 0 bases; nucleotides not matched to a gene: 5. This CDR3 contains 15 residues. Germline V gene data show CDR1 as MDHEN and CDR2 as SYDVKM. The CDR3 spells CASSKRGTSTDTQYF. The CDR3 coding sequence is TGTGCCAGCAGTAAGCGGGGTACTAGCACAGATACGCAGTATTTT. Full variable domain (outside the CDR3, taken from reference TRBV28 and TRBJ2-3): DVKVTQSSRYLVKRTGEKVFLECVQDMDHENMFWYRQDPGLGLRLIYFSYDVKMKEKGDIPEGYSVSREKKERFSLILESASTNQTSMYLCASSKRGTSTDTQYFGPGTRLTVL.

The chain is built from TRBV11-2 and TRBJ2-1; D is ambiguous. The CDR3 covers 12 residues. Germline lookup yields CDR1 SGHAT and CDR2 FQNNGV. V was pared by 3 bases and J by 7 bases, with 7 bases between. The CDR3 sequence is CASSFNQNEQFF. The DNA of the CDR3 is TGTGCCAGCAGCTTCAACCAAAATGAGCAGTTCTTC.

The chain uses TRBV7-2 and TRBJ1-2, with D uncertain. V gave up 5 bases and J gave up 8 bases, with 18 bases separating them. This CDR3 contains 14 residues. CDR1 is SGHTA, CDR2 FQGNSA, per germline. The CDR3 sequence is CASSLNNAATGYTF. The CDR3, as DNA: TGTGCCAGCAGCCTAAATAATGCGGCTACCGGCTACACCTTC. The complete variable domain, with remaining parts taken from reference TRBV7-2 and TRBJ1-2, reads GAGVSQSPSNKVTEKGKDVELRCDPISGHTALYWYRQSLGQGLEFLIYFQGNSAPDKSGLPSDRFSAERTGGSVSTLTIQRTQQEDSAVYLCASSLNNAATGYTFGSGTRLTVV.

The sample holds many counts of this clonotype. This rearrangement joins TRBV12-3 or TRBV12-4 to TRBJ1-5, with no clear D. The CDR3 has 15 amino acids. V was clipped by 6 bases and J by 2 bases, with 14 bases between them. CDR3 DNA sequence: TGTGCCAGCAGGAAGACTGAGATCGGCAATCAGCCCCAGCATTTT. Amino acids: CASRKTEIGNQPQHF.

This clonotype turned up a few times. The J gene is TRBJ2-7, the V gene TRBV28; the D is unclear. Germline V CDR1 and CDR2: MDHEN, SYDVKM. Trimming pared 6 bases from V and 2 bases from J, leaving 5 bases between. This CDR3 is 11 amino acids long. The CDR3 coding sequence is TGTGCCAGCAGCCCTACCTACGAGCAGTACTTC. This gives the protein CASSPTYEQYF.